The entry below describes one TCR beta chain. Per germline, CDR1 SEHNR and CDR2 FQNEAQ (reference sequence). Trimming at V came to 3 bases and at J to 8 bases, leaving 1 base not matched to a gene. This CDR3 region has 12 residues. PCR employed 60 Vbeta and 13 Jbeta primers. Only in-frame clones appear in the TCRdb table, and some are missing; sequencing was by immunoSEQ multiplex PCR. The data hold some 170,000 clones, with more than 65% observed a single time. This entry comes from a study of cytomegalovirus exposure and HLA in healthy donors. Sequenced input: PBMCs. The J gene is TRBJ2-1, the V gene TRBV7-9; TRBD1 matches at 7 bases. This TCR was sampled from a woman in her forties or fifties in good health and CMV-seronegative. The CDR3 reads CASSFTGDEQFF. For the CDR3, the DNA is TGTGCCAGCAGCTTTACAGGGGATGAGCAGTTCTTC.